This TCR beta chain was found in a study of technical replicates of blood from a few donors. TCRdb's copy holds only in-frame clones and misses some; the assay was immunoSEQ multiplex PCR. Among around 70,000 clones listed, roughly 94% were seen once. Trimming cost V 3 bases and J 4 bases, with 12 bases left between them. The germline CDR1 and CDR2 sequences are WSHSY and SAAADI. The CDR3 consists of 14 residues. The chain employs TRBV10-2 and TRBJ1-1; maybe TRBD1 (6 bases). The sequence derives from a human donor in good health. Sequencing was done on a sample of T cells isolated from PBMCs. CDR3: CASSEQTGSTEAFF. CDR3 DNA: TGCGCCAGCAGTGAACAAACAGGGAGCACTGAAGCTTTCTTT.